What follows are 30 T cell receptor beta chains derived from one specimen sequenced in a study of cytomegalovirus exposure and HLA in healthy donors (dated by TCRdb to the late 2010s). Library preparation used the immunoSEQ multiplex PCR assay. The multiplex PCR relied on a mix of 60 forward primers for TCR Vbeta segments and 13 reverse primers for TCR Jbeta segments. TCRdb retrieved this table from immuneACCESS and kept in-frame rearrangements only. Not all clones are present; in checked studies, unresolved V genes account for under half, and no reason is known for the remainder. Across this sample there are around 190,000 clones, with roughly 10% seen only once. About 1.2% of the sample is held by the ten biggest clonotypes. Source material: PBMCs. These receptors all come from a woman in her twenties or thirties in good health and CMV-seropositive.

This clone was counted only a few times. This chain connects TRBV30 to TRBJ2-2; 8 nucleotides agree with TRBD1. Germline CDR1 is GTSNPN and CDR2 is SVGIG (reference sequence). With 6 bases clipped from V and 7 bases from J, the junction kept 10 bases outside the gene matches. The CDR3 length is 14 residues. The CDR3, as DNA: TGTGCCTGCCTACCGGGACAGGTGGTCGGGGAGCTGTTTTTT. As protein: CACLPGQVVGELFF.

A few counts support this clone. For the CDR3, the DNA is TGCAGCGGAACAGGGGATTCCTACGAGCAGTACTTC. Amino acid sequence: CSGTGDSYEQYF. The rearrangement uses TRBV29-1 and TRBJ2-7; 7 bases match TRBD1. The CDR3 runs 12 residues. After removal of 7 bases from V and 1 base from J, the junction contained 4 bases not matched to a gene. Germline V lookup: CDR1 SQVTM, CDR2 ANQGSEA.

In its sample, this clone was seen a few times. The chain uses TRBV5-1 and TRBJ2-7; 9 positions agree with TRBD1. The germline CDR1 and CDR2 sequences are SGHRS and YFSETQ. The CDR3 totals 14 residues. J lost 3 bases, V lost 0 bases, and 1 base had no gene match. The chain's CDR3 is CASSLETGGYEQYF. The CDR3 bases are TGCGCCAGCAGCTTGGAGACAGGGGGCTACGAGCAGTACTTC.

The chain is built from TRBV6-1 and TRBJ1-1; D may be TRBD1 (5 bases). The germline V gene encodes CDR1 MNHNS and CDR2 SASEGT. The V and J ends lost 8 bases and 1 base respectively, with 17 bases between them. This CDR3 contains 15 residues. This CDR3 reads CASRNFKTANTEAFF. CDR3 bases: TGTGCCAGCCGAAATTTCAAGACAGCGAACACTGAAGCTTTCTTT.

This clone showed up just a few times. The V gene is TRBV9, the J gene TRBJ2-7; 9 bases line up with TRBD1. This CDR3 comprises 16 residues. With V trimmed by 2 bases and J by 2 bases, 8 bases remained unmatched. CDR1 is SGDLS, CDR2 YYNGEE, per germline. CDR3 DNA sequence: TGTGCCAGCAGCGTTGGGGGACAGGGAACGACCTACGAGCAGTACTTC. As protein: CASSVGGQGTTYEQYF.

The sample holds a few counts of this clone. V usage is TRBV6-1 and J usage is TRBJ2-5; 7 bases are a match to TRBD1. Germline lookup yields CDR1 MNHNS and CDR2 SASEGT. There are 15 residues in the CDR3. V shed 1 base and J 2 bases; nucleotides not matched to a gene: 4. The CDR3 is CASSEGPGQQETQYF. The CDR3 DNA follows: TGTGCCAGCAGTGAAGGGCCGGGACAGCAAGAGACCCAGTACTTC.

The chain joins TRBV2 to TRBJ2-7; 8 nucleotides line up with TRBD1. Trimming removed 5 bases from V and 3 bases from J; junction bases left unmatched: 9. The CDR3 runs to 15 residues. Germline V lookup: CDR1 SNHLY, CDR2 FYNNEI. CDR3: CASSLYRTGYYEQYF. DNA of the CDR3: TGTGCCAGCAGTCTTTACCGGACAGGGTACTACGAGCAGTACTTC.

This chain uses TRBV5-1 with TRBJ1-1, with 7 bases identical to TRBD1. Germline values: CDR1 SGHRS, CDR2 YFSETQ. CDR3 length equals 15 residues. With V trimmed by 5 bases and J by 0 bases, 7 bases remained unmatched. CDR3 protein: CASRTGTVLNTEAFF. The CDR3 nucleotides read TGCGCCAGCAGGACTGGGACAGTCTTGAACACTGAAGCTTTCTTT.

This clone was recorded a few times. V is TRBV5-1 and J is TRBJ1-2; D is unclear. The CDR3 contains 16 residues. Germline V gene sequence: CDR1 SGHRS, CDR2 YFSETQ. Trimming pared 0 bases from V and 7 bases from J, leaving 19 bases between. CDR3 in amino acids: CASSLDPTSREGGYTF. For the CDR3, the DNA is TGCGCCAGCAGCTTGGATCCTACGTCGAGGGAGGGTGGCTACACCTTC.

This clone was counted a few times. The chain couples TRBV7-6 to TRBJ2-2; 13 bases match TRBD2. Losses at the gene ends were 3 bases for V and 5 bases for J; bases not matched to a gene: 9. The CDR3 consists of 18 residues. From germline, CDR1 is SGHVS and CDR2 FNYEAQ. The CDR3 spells CASSLWVPGLAGTGELFF. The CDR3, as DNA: TGTGCCAGCAGCTTGTGGGTGCCGGGACTAGCGGGGACCGGGGAGCTGTTTTTT.

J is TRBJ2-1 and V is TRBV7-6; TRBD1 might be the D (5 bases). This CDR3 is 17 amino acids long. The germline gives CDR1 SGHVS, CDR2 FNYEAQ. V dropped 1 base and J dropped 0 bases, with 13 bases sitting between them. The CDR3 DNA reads TGTGCCAGCAGCTTAGGGGGCGGTTGGAGCTCCTACAATGAGCAGTTCTTC. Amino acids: CASSLGGGWSSYNEQFF.

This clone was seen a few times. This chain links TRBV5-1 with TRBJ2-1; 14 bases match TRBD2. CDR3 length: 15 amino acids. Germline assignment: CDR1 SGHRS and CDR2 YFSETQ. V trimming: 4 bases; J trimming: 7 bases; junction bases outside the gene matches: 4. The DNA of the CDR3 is TGCGCCAGCAGCCTGGGACTAGCGGGAGCAAATGAGCAGTTCTTC. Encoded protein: CASSLGLAGANEQFF.

Here the CDR3 reads CASSLPGVYGYTF. The CDR3 region has the DNA TGTGCCAGCAGCTTACCAGGGGTTTATGGCTACACCTTC. The V gene is TRBV5-6, the J gene TRBJ1-2; D perhaps matches TRBD1 (6 bases). Germline V gives CDR1 SGHDT, CDR2 YYEEEE. Deletions cut 2 bases from V and 5 bases from J, with 10 bases between. This CDR3 contains 13 residues.

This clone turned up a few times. CDR3 in amino acids: CASTGEGEQYF. CDR3 nucleotides: TGTGCCAGTACAGGGGAAGGCGAGCAGTACTTC. The chain recombines TRBV6-5 with TRBJ2-7; 7 nucleotides line up with TRBD1. V lost 9 bases, J lost 6 bases, and 5 bases stayed unmatched. From germline, CDR1 is MNHEY and CDR2 SVGAGI. This CDR3 is 11 amino acids long.

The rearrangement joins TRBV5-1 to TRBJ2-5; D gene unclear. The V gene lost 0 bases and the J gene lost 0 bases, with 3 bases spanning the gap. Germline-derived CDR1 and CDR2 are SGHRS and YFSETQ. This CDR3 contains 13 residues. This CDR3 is CASSLAYQETQYF. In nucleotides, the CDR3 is TGCGCCAGCAGCTTGGCCTACCAAGAGACCCAGTACTTC. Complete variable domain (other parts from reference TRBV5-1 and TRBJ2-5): KAGVTQTPRYLIKTRGQQVTLSCSPISGHRSVSWYQQTPGQGLQFLFEYFSETQRNKGNFPGRFSGRQFSNSRSEMNVSTLELGDSALYLCASSLAYQETQYFGPGTRLLVL.

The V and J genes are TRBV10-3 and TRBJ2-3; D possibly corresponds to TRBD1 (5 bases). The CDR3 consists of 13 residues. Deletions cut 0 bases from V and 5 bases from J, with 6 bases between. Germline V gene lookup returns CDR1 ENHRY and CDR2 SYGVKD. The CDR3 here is CAISESRGDTQYF. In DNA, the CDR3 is TGTGCCATCAGTGAGTCTAGGGGAGATACGCAGTATTTT.

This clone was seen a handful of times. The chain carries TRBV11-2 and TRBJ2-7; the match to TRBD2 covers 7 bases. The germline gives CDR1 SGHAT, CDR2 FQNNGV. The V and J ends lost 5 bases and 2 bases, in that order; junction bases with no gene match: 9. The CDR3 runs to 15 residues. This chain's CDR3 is CASSVSSGATYEQYF. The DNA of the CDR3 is TGTGCCAGCAGCGTCTCTAGCGGCGCTACCTACGAGCAGTACTTC.

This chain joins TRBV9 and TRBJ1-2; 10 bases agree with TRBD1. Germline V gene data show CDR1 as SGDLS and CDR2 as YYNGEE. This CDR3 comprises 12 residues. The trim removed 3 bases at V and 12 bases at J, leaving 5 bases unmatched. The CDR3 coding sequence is TGTGCCAGCAGCGGCGGGACAGGGGTTAACACCTTC. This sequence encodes CASSGGTGVNTF. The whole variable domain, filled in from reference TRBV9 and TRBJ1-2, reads DSGVTQTPKHLITATGQRVTLRCSPRSGDLSVYWYQQSLDQGLQFLIQYYNGEERAKGNILERFSAQQFPDLHSELNLSSLELGDSALYFCASSGGTGVNTFGSGTRLTVV.

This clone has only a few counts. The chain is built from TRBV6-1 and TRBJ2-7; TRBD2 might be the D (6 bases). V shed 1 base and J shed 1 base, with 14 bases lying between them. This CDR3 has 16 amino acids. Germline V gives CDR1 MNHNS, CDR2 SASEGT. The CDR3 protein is CASSEGDQRVSYEQYF. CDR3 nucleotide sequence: TGTGCCAGCAGTGAAGGTGACCAGCGGGTTTCCTACGAGCAGTACTTC.

This CDR3 is CASINSGSTDYEQYF. The CDR3, as DNA: TGTGCCAGCATTAATAGCGGGAGCACAGACTACGAGCAGTACTTC. This chain uses TRBV2 with TRBJ2-5; 9 nucleotides agree with TRBD2. The J call may be mistaken, given a closer DNA end match to TRBJ2-7. The germline CDR1 and CDR2 sequences are SNHLY and FYNNEI. The CDR3 has 15 amino acids.

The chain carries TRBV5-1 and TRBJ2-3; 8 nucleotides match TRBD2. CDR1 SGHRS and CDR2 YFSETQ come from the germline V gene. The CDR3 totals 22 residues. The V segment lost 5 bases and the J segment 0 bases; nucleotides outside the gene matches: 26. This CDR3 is CASRFLFTSGHFPKPSTDTQYF. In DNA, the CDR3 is TGCGCCAGCAGGTTTCTCTTTACTAGCGGACATTTTCCTAAACCGAGCACAGATACGCAGTATTTT. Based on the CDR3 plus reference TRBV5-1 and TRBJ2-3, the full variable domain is KAGVTQTPRYLIKTRGQQVTLSCSPISGHRSVSWYQQTPGQGLQFLFEYFSETQRNKGNFPGRFSGRQFSNSRSEMNVSTLELGDSALYLCASRFLFTSGHFPKPSTDTQYFGPGTRLTVL.

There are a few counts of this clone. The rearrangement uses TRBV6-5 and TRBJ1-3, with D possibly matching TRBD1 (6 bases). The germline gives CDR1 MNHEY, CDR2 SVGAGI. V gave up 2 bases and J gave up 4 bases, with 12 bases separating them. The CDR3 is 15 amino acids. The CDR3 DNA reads TGTGCCAGCAGTTACGTCAGGGGAAGGGGAAACACCATATATTTT. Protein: CASSYVRGRGNTIYF.

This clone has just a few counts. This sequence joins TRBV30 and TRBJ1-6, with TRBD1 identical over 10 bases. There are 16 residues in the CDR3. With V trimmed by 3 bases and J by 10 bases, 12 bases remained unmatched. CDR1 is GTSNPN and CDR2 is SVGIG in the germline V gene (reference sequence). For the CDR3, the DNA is TGTGCCTGGAGACCCTCTTTGGGGACAGGGGACTCACCCCTCCACTTT. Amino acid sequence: CAWRPSLGTGDSPLHF.

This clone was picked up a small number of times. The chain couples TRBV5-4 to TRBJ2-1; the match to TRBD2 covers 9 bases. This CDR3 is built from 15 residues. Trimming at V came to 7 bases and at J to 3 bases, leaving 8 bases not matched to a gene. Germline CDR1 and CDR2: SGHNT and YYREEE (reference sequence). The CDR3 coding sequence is TGTGCCAGCCGCCCCCGACTAGCGGTCTACAATGAGCAGTTCTTC. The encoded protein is CASRPRLAVYNEQFF.

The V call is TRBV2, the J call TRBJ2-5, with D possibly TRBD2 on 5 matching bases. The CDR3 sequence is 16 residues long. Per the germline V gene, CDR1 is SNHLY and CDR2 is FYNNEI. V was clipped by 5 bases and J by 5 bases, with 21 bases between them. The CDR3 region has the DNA TGTGCCAGCAGTCTCAACATAGCGTATTCGGCGGAGACCCAGTACTTC. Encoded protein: CASSLNIAYSAETQYF.

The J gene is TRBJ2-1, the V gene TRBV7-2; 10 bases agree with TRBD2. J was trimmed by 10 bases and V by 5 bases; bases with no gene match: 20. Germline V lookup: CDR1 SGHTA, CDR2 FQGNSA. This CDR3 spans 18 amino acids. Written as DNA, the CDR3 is TGTGCCAGCAGCCGCCTGGGGTTCGCCAGCGGGAGGGCCGGGGAGCAGTTCTTC. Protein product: CASSRLGFASGRAGEQFF.

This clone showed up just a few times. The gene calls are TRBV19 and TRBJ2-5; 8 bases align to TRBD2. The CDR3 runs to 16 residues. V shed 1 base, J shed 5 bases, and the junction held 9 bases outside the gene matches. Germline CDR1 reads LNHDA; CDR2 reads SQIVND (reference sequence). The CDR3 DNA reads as TGTGCCAGTAGTATAGGGGTAGCGGGGCTTGGGGAGACCCAGTACTTC. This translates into CASSIGVAGLGETQYF.

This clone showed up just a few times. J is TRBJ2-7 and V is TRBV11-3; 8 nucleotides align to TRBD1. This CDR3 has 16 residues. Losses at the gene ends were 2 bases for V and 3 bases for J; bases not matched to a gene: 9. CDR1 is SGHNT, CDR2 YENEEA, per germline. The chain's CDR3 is CASSLFVQGEYYEQYF. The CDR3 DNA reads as TGTGCCAGCAGCTTATTTGTACAGGGGGAGTACTACGAGCAGTACTTC.

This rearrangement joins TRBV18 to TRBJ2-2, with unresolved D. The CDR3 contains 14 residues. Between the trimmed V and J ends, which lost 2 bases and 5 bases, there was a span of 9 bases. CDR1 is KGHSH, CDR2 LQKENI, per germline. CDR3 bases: TGTGCCAGCTCACCAGGAGAAAGAACCGGGGAGCTGTTTTTT. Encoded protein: CASSPGERTGELFF.

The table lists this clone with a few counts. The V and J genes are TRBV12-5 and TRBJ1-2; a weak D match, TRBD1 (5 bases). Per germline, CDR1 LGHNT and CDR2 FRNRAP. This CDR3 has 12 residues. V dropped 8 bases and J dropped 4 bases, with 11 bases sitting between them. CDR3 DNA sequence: TGTGCTAGTTCGACAGTTCCCTATGGCTACACCTTC. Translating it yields CASSTVPYGYTF. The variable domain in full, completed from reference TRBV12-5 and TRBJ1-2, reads DARVTQTPRHKVTEMGQEVTMRCQPILGHNTVFWYRQTMMQGLELLAYFRNRAPLDDSGMPKDRFSAEMPDATLATLKIQPSEPRDSAVYFCASSTVPYGYTFGSGTRLTVV.